This TCR beta chain was captured by sequencing in a study of blood T cell repertoires in COVID-19. Method: immunoSEQ multiplex PCR; TCRdb's copy keeps in-frame clones and lacks some. In the table there are 15,000 to 19,000 clones, about 88% of which are singletons. This clone was observed a handful of times. The CDR3 contains 13 residues. The chain has TRBV7-5 and TRBJ1-3; TRBD1 was called by the table and not checked on the DNA. TRBV7-5 counts as a pseudogene. The sample taken for sequencing was peripheral blood. The sequence derives from a man aged 55 to 69 with acute or convalescent COVID-19. For the CDR3, the DNA is TGTGTCAGAAGCTTGGGACAGGGAAACACCATATATTTT. It codes for CVRSLGQGNTIYF.